These 29 T cell receptor beta chains share one sample of origin, sequenced in a study of shared clonotypes between healthy human individuals. Profiling relied on immunoSEQ multiplex PCR, and the TCRdb table lists in-frame clones only, not all of them. The sample consists of 2 million to 2.5 million clones, just under 95% of them appearing once. Material: naive CD4+ T cells from PBMCs. The subset was: CD45RA+ positively selected. The receptor set was obtained from a man aged 18 to 29 in good health. Some clones in this sample may be carry-over from other donors' samples.

The chain is built from TRBV28 and TRBJ1-2; D is undetermined. CDR1 and CDR2 (germline): MDHEN, SYDVKM. V was clipped by 4 bases and J by 1 base, with 10 bases between them. The CDR3 consists of 14 residues. The CDR3 spells CASSSTQINYGYTF. CDR3 nucleotide sequence: TGTGCCAGCAGTTCAACTCAGATTAACTATGGCTACACCTTC.

This clone occurred once. The chain combines TRBV5-1 with TRBJ1-4; 8 bases match TRBD1. Unmatched junction bases numbered 5, after V lost 4 bases and J lost 3 bases. The CDR3 is made up of 15 amino acids. Germline CDR1 SGHRS, CDR2 YFSETQ. The CDR3 region is CASSTGQGPNEKLFF. The CDR3 DNA follows: TGCGCCAGCAGCACCGGACAGGGACCTAATGAAAAACTGTTTTTT.

The chain joins TRBV9 to TRBJ1-4; D uncertain. Trimming stripped 4 bases from V and 5 bases from J, with 9 bases between. CDR1 and CDR2 from the germline V gene are SGDLS and YYNGEE. The CDR3 totals 13 residues. CDR3 loop: CASSQTSNEKLFF. In nucleotides, the CDR3 is TGTGCCAGCAGCCAGACATCCAATGAAAAACTGTTTTTT.

This sequence joins TRBV27 and TRBJ2-2; D may be TRBD2 (7 bases). CDR3 length: 15 amino acids. The V gene's germline CDR1 is MNHEY and CDR2 SMNVEV (reference sequence). Trimming took off 5 bases at V and 1 base at J, with 11 bases between the two ends. CDR3 residues: CASSGRGQNTGELFF. As DNA, the CDR3 is TGTGCCAGCAGTGGGAGGGGACAGAACACCGGGGAGCTGTTTTTT.

V usage is TRBV19 and J usage is TRBJ1-5, with a possible D match to TRBD1 (5 bases). V was shortened by 6 bases and J by 1 base, with 16 bases between the two germline ends. The CDR3 length is 16 residues. Germline V lookup: CDR1 LNHDA, CDR2 SQIVND (reference sequence). The CDR3 reads CASSTKDKASNQPQHF. CDR3 bases: TGTGCCAGTAGCACAAAGGACAAGGCGAGCAATCAGCCCCAGCATTTT.

The genes are TRBV18 and TRBJ2-7; D is unclear. Trimming removed 0 bases from V and 1 base from J, with 10 bases in between. From germline, CDR1 is KGHSH and CDR2 LQKENI. There are 15 residues in the CDR3. CDR3 sequence (DNA): TGTGCCAGCTCACCACCCCCGCCCGGGTCCTACGAGCAGTACTTC. Its translation is CASSPPPPGSYEQYF.

V gene TRBV2 combines with J gene TRBJ1-2; D is undetermined. Per the germline V gene, CDR1 is SNHLY and CDR2 is FYNNEI. Trimming pared 2 bases from V and 4 bases from J, leaving 8 bases between. The CDR3 loop spans 13 amino acids. The CDR3 here is CASSEWEPYGYTF. The CDR3 nucleotides read TGTGCCAGCAGTGAATGGGAACCCTATGGCTACACCTTC.

The chain couples TRBV5-4 to TRBJ1-2, with a weak D call TRBD1 (6 bases). The germline V gene encodes CDR1 SGHNT and CDR2 YYREEE (reference sequence). CDR3 length equals 13 residues. V dropped 4 bases and J dropped 3 bases, with 10 bases sitting between them. Written as DNA, the CDR3 is TGTGCCAGCAGCGATCCAGGGGACTATGGCTACACCTTC. It is translated as CASSDPGDYGYTF.

This clone was picked up one time. The chain recombines TRBV28 with TRBJ2-1, with D unresolved. The germline V and J ends were trimmed by 3 bases and 9 bases, with 9 bases remaining between them. The CDR3 covers 12 residues. Germline CDR1 and CDR2: MDHEN and SYDVKM. Here the CDR3 DNA reads TGTGCCAGCAGTTTCTGGGTTCGTGAGCAGTTCTTC. It encodes CASSFWVREQFF. The full variable domain, rest sourced from reference TRBV28 and TRBJ2-1, is DVKVTQSSRYLVKRTGEKVFLECVQDMDHENMFWYRQDPGLGLRLIYFSYDVKMKEKGDIPEGYSVSREKKERFSLILESASTNQTSMYLCASSFWVREQFFGPGTRLTVL.

The V call is TRBV5-1, the J call TRBJ1-2; perhaps TRBD1 as D (5 bases). The V end was cut by 6 bases, the J end by 4 bases, with 13 bases between. CDR3 length: 13 residues. Germline CDR1 reads SGHRS; CDR2 reads YFSETQ. The CDR3 coding sequence is TGCGCCAGCATGGGGACCGGAGGCTATGGCTACACCTTC. Translation: CASMGTGGYGYTF.

In DNA, the CDR3 is TGTGCCAGCAGTTCCCAGTCCCTACCCAACTATGGCTACACCTTC. Translation: CASSSQSLPNYGYTF. The V call is TRBV28, the J call TRBJ1-2; D uncertain. Germline values: CDR1 MDHEN, CDR2 SYDVKM. The V end lost 4 bases, the J end lost 2 bases, and 14 bases lay between the germline ends. CDR3 length: 15 residues.

The chain is built from TRBV4-3 and TRBJ1-5; D might be TRBD1 (6 bases). V was trimmed by 2 bases and J by 1 base, leaving 9 bases between them. This CDR3 comprises 15 residues. Germline CDR1 and CDR2: LGHNA and YSLEER. CDR3 in DNA: TGCGCCAGCAGCCAACAGGGGTTGAGCAATCAGCCCCAGCATTTT. Its translation: CASSQQGLSNQPQHF.

The rearrangement joins TRBV28 to TRBJ1-2; possibly TRBD1 for D (6 bases). This CDR3 spans 15 amino acids. The V end was cut by 5 bases, the J end by 4 bases, with 17 bases between. Germline assignment: CDR1 MDHEN and CDR2 SYDVKM. This CDR3 is CASSPLLRGGYGYTF. Written as DNA, the CDR3 is TGTGCCAGCAGTCCCCTTTTGAGGGGGGGCTATGGCTACACCTTC.

The chain joins TRBV5-4 to TRBJ1-1; D might be TRBD1 (5 bases). The CDR3 covers 15 residues. The V gene's germline CDR1 is SGHNT and CDR2 YYREEE (reference sequence). V lost 2 bases, J lost 5 bases, and 16 bases lay in between. The CDR3: CASSLRKGDWTEAFF. The CDR3 bases are TGTGCCAGCAGCTTACGGAAAGGGGATTGGACTGAAGCTTTCTTT.

The genes are TRBV9 and TRBJ1-2, with unresolved D. Trimming cost V 4 bases and J 1 base, with 11 bases left between them. CDR1 SGDLS and CDR2 YYNGEE come from the germline V gene. There are 14 residues in the CDR3. Here the CDR3 reads CASSTQTHNYGYTF. CDR3 nucleotide sequence: TGTGCCAGCAGCACCCAGACTCATAACTATGGCTACACCTTC.

This sequence joins TRBV5-4 and TRBJ1-1; 7 bases line up with TRBD1. The CDR3 is 18 residues long. Trimming cost V 4 bases and J 1 base; bases outside gene matches: 16. The germline gives CDR1 SGHNT, CDR2 YYREEE (reference sequence). CDR3 amino acids: CASSKDLAGGWENTEAFF. The CDR3 nucleotides read TGTGCCAGCAGCAAGGATCTGGCAGGGGGTTGGGAGAACACTGAAGCTTTCTTT.

The gene calls are TRBV4-1 and TRBJ1-4; the D gene is possibly TRBD1 (5 bases). This CDR3 has 14 residues. With 5 bases removed from V and 2 bases from J, the gap between germline ends came to 9 bases. Germline CDR1 and CDR2: MGHRA and YSYEKL. This chain's CDR3 is CASSIRQTNEKLFF. Written as DNA, the CDR3 is TGCGCCAGCAGCATCAGACAGACTAATGAAAAACTGTTTTTT.

The J gene is TRBJ1-1, the V gene TRBV27; TRBD1 might be the D (6 bases). V dropped 10 bases and J dropped 5 bases, with 17 bases sitting between them. Germline CDR1 reads MNHEY; CDR2 reads SMNVEV (reference sequence). The CDR3 runs to 13 residues. The CDR3 loop reads CATQRGRGTEAFF. The CDR3 nucleotides are TGTGCCACCCAGAGGGGGAGGGGGACTGAAGCTTTCTTT.

The rearrangement joins TRBV25-1 to TRBJ2-3; tentatively, D is TRBD2 (6 bases). The CDR3 length is 15 residues. V lost 1 base and J 2 bases, leaving 10 bases between the germline ends. Germline V gene sequence: CDR1 MGHDK, CDR2 SYGVNS. This chain's CDR3 is CASSEFSGDTDTQYF. The CDR3, as DNA: TGTGCCAGCAGTGAATTTTCGGGAGACACAGATACGCAGTATTTT.

The V call is TRBV14, the J call TRBJ1-1, with TRBD1 as a possible D gene (5 bases). The V end lost 4 bases, the J end lost 3 bases, and 12 bases lay between the germline ends. This CDR3 is built from 14 residues. The germline V gene encodes CDR1 SGHDN and CDR2 FVKESK. CDR3 nucleotide sequence: TGTGCCAGCAGCCTACCAGGGCTGTACACTGAAGCTTTCTTT. Amino acids: CASSLPGLYTEAFF.

The chain has TRBV5-1 and TRBJ2-7, with a weak D call TRBD1 (6 bases). This CDR3 has 16 amino acids. Germline CDR1 is SGHRS and CDR2 is YFSETQ. The ends were cut back, 3 bases at V and 2 bases at J, with 18 bases in the middle. Written as DNA, the CDR3 is TGCGCCAGCAGCTACCGGGACAAGGGGCCTCCCTACGAGCAGTACTTC. Translated: CASSYRDKGPPYEQYF.

The chain uses TRBV18 and TRBJ2-1, with 11 nucleotides matching TRBD1. CDR3 length equals 17 residues. Germline trimming cut 0 bases from V and 2 bases from J; bases unmatched to any gene: 3. The germline CDR1 and CDR2 sequences are KGHSH and LQKENI. The chain's CDR3 is CASSPPTGQGAYNEQFF. CDR3 in DNA: TGTGCCAGCTCACCACCGACGGGACAGGGGGCCTACAATGAGCAGTTCTTC.

The rearrangement joins TRBV7-3 to TRBJ2-5, with a tentative D call TRBD1 (6 bases). The germline CDR1 and CDR2 sequences are SGHTA and FQGTGA. CDR3 size: 15 residues. V lost 2 bases to trimming and J lost 4 bases, with 14 bases between them. The CDR3 sequence: CASSLRLGALETQYF. In DNA, the CDR3 is TGTGCCAGCAGCTTACGGTTGGGGGCTTTAGAGACCCAGTACTTC.

J is TRBJ2-1 and V is TRBV11-3, with 12 bases that match TRBD2. The CDR3 loop spans 16 amino acids. Germline values: CDR1 SGHNT, CDR2 YENEEA. The trim removed 5 bases at V and 9 bases at J, leaving 11 bases unmatched. The CDR3 nucleotides are TGTGCCAGCAGCCCCAAGACTAGCGGGAGTATGGGTGAGCAGTTCTTC. Its translation is CASSPKTSGSMGEQFF.

The V gene is TRBV5-6, the J gene TRBJ2-7, with 8 bases identical to TRBD2. Looked up from germline, CDR1 is SGHDT and CDR2 is YYEEEE. V was clipped by 4 bases and J by 0 bases; unmatched bases: 9. The length of the CDR3 is 16 residues. CDR3 protein: CASSRETSASSYEQYF. The CDR3 DNA reads TGTGCCAGCAGCCGAGAGACTAGCGCAAGCTCCTACGAGCAGTACTTC.

The chain recombines TRBV28 with TRBJ1-5; no definite D call. Germline CDR1 and CDR2: MDHEN and SYDVKM. This CDR3 is 15 amino acids long. Between the trimmed V and J ends, which lost 6 bases and 0 bases, there was a span of 12 bases. The DNA for the CDR3 is TGTGCCAGCAGGGCCCCCCAGTATAGCAATCAGCCCCAGCATTTT. It specifies CASRAPQYSNQPQHF.

CDR3 sequence (DNA): TGCGCCAGCGGGGCAACGGGACTAGCGGAGGGTACGCAGTATTTT. Its translation: CASGATGLAEGTQYF. The chain combines TRBV5-1 with TRBJ2-3, with TRBD2 identical over 11 bases. Germline trimming cut 7 bases from V and 8 bases from J; bases unmatched to any gene: 12. Per germline, CDR1 SGHRS and CDR2 YFSETQ. The CDR3 spans 15 residues.

The chain uses TRBV9 and TRBJ1-6; no clear D. Germline assignment: CDR1 SGDLS and CDR2 YYNGEE. The CDR3 loop spans 14 amino acids. The V end lost 4 bases, the J end lost 2 bases, and 7 bases lay between the germline ends. CDR3 loop: CASSPVTYNSPLHF. The DNA of the CDR3 is TGTGCCAGCAGCCCTGTCACCTATAATTCACCCCTCCACTTT.

This clone was seen just once. This chain uses TRBV2 with TRBJ2-7; D not resolved. V was cut by 7 bases and J by 7 bases, with 17 bases left in between. The germline gives CDR1 SNHLY, CDR2 FYNNEI. The CDR3 contains 13 residues. The CDR3, as DNA: TGTGCCAGCACCGTTGCGGCTTTAATAGAGCAGTACTTC. Translated: CASTVAALIEQYF.